The 10 T cell receptor beta chains below were found in one sample sequenced in a study of vaccination and CD4 T cells after COVID-19. The Oncomine TCR Beta short-read assay sequenced DNA from cultured CD4+ T cells. TCRdb processed the PCR reads anew with MiXCR; each CDR3 protein has one entry. The sample yields more than 20,000 distinct CDR3 sequences, approximately 32% seen once. Sample time point: late sampling 161 to 241 days after vaccination in three convalescent patients. The treatment denotes: 10-day PBMC culture with coronavirus spike peptide pools or control peptides (ViraFEST assay). The antigens for these receptors are not known. Material: CD4+ T cells from blood, cultured in vitro, obtained about 7 months after SARS-CoV-2 vaccination. These receptors came from a human donor who had recovered from COVID-19.

This chain uses TRBV6-1 with TRBJ2-7; TRBD1 matches at 8 bases. Germline CDR1 MNHNS, CDR2 SASEGT. Trimming at V came to 6 bases and at J to 5 bases, leaving 9 bases not matched to a gene. There are 14 residues in the CDR3. CDR3 DNA: TGTGCCAGCAGACGAGGACAGGGAGGCAACGAGCAGTACTTC. Encoded protein: CASRRGQGGNEQYF.

The V call is TRBV6-5, the J call TRBJ1-2; no definite D call. Germline CDR1 MNHEY, CDR2 SVGAGI. Trimming left V 0 bases short and J 2 bases short, with 13 bases between. The CDR3 spans 16 residues. This chain's CDR3 is CASSYSSTYKNYGYTF. The CDR3 nucleotides are TGTGCCAGCAGTTACTCGTCCACATACAAGAACTATGGCTACACCTTC.

This clonotype was seen a few times. The CDR3 here is CASINPRQRGIQYF. The CDR3 DNA follows: TGTGCCAGCATCAACCCCCGGCAAAGGGGCATTCAGTACTTC. The gene calls are TRBV6-1 and TRBJ2-4, with D possibly TRBD1 on 5 matching bases. V was shortened by 7 bases and J by 9 bases, with 19 bases between the two germline ends. The germline gives CDR1 MNHNS, CDR2 SASEGT. The CDR3 is made up of 14 amino acids.

The chain recombines TRBV7-2 with TRBJ2-4; no reliable D call. The germline V gene has CDR1 SGHTA and CDR2 FQGNSA. The CDR3 spans 15 residues. Trimming stripped 4 bases from V and 0 bases from J, with 10 bases between. The CDR3 DNA reads as TGTGCCAGCAGCTCCCCCGCTATAGCCAAAAACATTCAGTACTTC. It codes for CASSSPAIAKNIQYF.

This clonotype was detected only a few times. This chain connects TRBV24-1 to TRBJ2-7; D remains unclear. Trimming removed 5 bases from V and 5 bases from J, with 12 bases in between. Germline CDR1 reads KGHDR; CDR2 reads SFDVKD. The CDR3 is made up of 13 amino acids. This CDR3 is CATSAGPRNEQYF. In nucleotides, the CDR3 is TGTGCCACCAGTGCCGGCCCTCGGAACGAGCAGTACTTC.

This chain uses TRBV7-9 with TRBJ1-5; unclear D gene. The CDR3 consists of 13 residues. With 2 bases removed from V and 5 bases from J, the gap between germline ends came to 7 bases. Germline-derived CDR1 and CDR2 are SEHNR and FQNEAQ (reference sequence). Here the CDR3 reads CASSLFSDQPQHF. CDR3 sequence (DNA): TGTGCCAGCAGCTTATTCAGCGATCAGCCCCAGCATTTT.

This clonotype was detected a few times. The rearrangement uses TRBV7-2 and TRBJ2-1, with D tentatively TRBD2 (6 bases). V was shortened by 1 base and J by 6 bases, with 13 bases between the two germline ends. The CDR3 is 15 amino acids. CDR1 SGHTA and CDR2 FQGNSA come from the germline V gene. CDR3 amino acids: CASSLDGRGGNEQFF. The DNA for the CDR3 is TGTGCCAGCAGCTTAGACGGGCGGGGAGGCAATGAGCAGTTCTTC.

The rearrangement links TRBV5-4 to TRBJ2-3; no clear D gene. Germline V gene lookup returns CDR1 SGHNT and CDR2 YYREEE (reference sequence). The CDR3 sequence is 15 residues long. Between the trimmed V and J ends, which lost 0 bases and 0 bases, there was a span of 8 bases. The CDR3 reads CASSLETVSTDTQYF. DNA of the CDR3: TGTGCCAGCAGCTTGGAGACGGTTAGCACAGATACGCAGTATTTT.

The sample holds a few counts of this clonotype. The rearrangement joins TRBV6-2 or TRBV6-3 to TRBJ2-7, with 11 bases that match TRBD2. V was pared by 2 bases and J by 9 bases, with 9 bases of the junction left unmatched. The CDR3 spans 15 residues. CDR1 is MNHEY, CDR2 SVGEGT, per germline. CDR3 amino acids: CASSYTPGLAAGQYF. Written as DNA, the CDR3 is TGTGCCAGCAGTTACACACCGGGACTAGCGGCCGGGCAGTACTTC.

Sample share makes this clonotype large. The genes are TRBV20-1 and TRBJ2-1; 10 bases are shared with TRBD2. The CDR3 is 13 amino acids. V lost 7 bases and J lost 7; bases outside the gene matches: 7. Per germline, CDR1 DFQATT and CDR2 SNEGSKA (reference sequence). The CDR3 sequence is CSGLAGVSNEQFF. The CDR3 nucleotides read TGCAGTGGTCTAGCGGGAGTGTCAAATGAGCAGTTCTTC.